The 14 T cell receptor beta chains below all came from one sample that was sequenced in a study of OX40 agonist ivuxolimab in advanced cancers. Sequenced by immunoSEQ multiplex PCR; TCRdb stores in-frame clones only, minus some. Among 50,000 to 65,000 clones listed, over 80% were seen once. Sequencing was performed on CD4+ or CD8+ T cells sorted from blood, taken in a trial of the OX40 agonist ivuxolimab. Source of these receptors: an adult with an advanced solid tumor such as melanoma, head and neck, liver or kidney cancer.

The chain employs TRBV6-1 and TRBJ1-1; D may be TRBD1 (5 bases). Germline CDR1 and CDR2: MNHNS and SASEGT. V was shortened by 5 bases and J by 4 bases, with 14 bases between the two germline ends. CDR3 length: 14 amino acids. The CDR3 DNA reads TGTGCCAGCAGTCCCCTGGGTCAGGGCACTGAAGCTTTCTTT. Encoded protein: CASSPLGQGTEAFF.

This chain connects TRBV28 to TRBJ1-2; D is possibly TRBD1 (5 bases). Germline V gene data show CDR1 as MDHEN and CDR2 as SYDVKM. V was pared by 6 bases and J by 3 bases, with 32 bases between. The CDR3 consists of 20 residues. CDR3 nucleotides: TGTGCCAGCAGCCAAGGGCGATTTTGGGGCAGGGTCGGCCTGGACTATGGCTACACCTTC. Protein: CASSQGRFWGRVGLDYGYTF.

The J gene is TRBJ1-1, the V gene TRBV7-8, with D possibly TRBD1 on 5 matching bases. The CDR3 extends over 13 amino acids. The germline V gene encodes CDR1 SGHVS and CDR2 FQNEAQ. The V gene lost 6 bases and the J gene lost 6 bases, with 14 bases spanning the gap. The CDR3 loop reads CASRVAGSSEAFF. CDR3 DNA: TGTGCCAGCAGGGTGGCAGGGTCATCTGAAGCTTTCTTT.

The chain links TRBV4-1 to TRBJ2-3; TRBD2 agrees at 11 bases. The length of the CDR3 is 18 residues. V gave up 1 base and J gave up 3 bases; unmatched junction bases: 9. Germline assignment: CDR1 MGHRA and CDR2 YSYEKL. CDR3 residues: CASSQVAGGPVSTDTQYF. CDR3 DNA: TGCGCCAGCAGCCAAGTAGCGGGAGGGCCTGTAAGTACAGATACGCAGTATTTT.

This clone was seen once. The chain joins TRBV19 to TRBJ1-5; D is unresolved. The length of the CDR3 is 14 residues. The V and J ends lost 10 bases and 6 bases respectively, with 19 bases between them. Germline values: CDR1 LNHDA, CDR2 SQIVND (reference sequence). The CDR3 DNA sequence: TGTGCCACCCACCCGACGCCGGCCCCTCAGCCCCAGCATTTT. It specifies CATHPTPAPQPQHF.

The chain has TRBV9 and TRBJ2-7; D possibly matches TRBD1 or TRBD2 (5 bases each). Trimming took 4 bases from V and 1 from J, leaving 15 bases between them. The CDR3 is made up of 15 amino acids. Germline V gene lookup returns CDR1 SGDLS and CDR2 YYNGEE. As DNA, the CDR3 is TGTGCCAGCAGCCCCCGGGACGCAAATTCCTACGAGCAGTACTTC. It encodes CASSPRDANSYEQYF.

This clone was counted a few times. The CDR3 DNA follows: TGTGCCAGCAGCAAGACCGGGACAGGTAGCGGCTACACCTTC. Protein product: CASSKTGTGSGYTF. This chain connects TRBV7-9 to TRBJ1-2, with 8 bases lining up with TRBD1. Germline CDR1 and CDR2: SEHNR and FQNEAQ (reference sequence). The V segment lost 5 bases and the J segment 8 bases; nucleotides outside the gene matches: 10. The CDR3 covers 14 residues.

The chain couples TRBV7-9 to TRBJ1-5, with unresolved D. CDR1 and CDR2 from the germline V gene are SEHNR and FQNEAQ (reference sequence). This CDR3 has 13 residues. The V and J ends lost 2 bases and 3 bases respectively, with 5 bases between them. The CDR3, as DNA: TGTGCCAGCAGCTTAAGCCTCAATCAGCCCCAGCATTTT. Protein: CASSLSLNQPQHF.

This chain connects TRBV25-1 to TRBJ1-4; D is perhaps TRBD1 (5 bases). V shed 8 bases and J shed 6 bases, with 19 bases lying between them. The CDR3 is 15 amino acids. Germline V gene lookup returns CDR1 MGHDK and CDR2 SYGVNS. CDR3 in DNA: TGTGCCAGCGGGGGAATCGGGGCGGCGGATGAAAAACTGTTTTTT. The encoded protein is CASGGIGAADEKLFF.

This chain connects TRBV28 to TRBJ1-2; D gene unclear. The CDR3 sequence is 15 residues long. In germline, CDR1 is MDHEN, CDR2 SYDVKM. V lost 8 bases to trimming and J lost 8 bases, with 24 bases between them. The CDR3: CASLSGSSNRLGYTF. DNA of the CDR3: TGTGCCAGCCTTTCGGGCAGTTCGAACCGGCTCGGCTACACCTTC.

The V and J genes are TRBV18 and TRBJ2-7, with TRBD1 matching 8 bases. Germline V gene lookup returns CDR1 KGHSH and CDR2 LQKENI. The ends lost 3 bases at V and 5 bases at J; junction bases unmatched: 6. The CDR3 length is 14 residues. The CDR3 here is CASSPTGAWDEQYF. The CDR3 DNA is TGTGCCAGCTCACCGACAGGGGCTTGGGACGAGCAGTACTTC.

This rearrangement joins TRBV30 to TRBJ1-5; D gene unclear. Trimming removed 1 base from V and 6 bases from J, with 19 bases in between. Germline CDR1 GTSNPN, CDR2 SVGIG (reference sequence). This CDR3 spans 16 amino acids. In DNA, the CDR3 is TGTGCCTGGAGTGCCCCTTTGCGAGTTGGCGGTCAGCCCCAGCATTTT. It specifies CAWSAPLRVGGQPQHF. The whole variable domain, remainder taken from reference TRBV30 and TRBJ1-5, is SQTIHQWPATLVQPVGSPLSLECTVEGTSNPNLYWYRQAAGRGLQLLFYSVGIGQISSEVPQNLSASRPQDRQFILSSKKLLLSDSGFYLCAWSAPLRVGGQPQHFGDGTRLSIL.

The chain links TRBV5-4 to TRBJ2-7; possibly TRBD1 or TRBD2 for D (5 bases each). V lost 2 bases and J 7 bases, leaving 22 bases between the germline ends. The CDR3 sequence is 16 residues long. Germline CDR1 and CDR2: SGHNT and YYREEE (reference sequence). DNA for the CDR3: TGTGCCAGCAGCTTTCGTGTTGGTTCCAATGAGGGGGAGCAGTACTTC. This translates into CASSFRVGSNEGEQYF.

This clone has just one count. The chain carries TRBV6-5 and TRBJ2-1; D might be TRBD1 (6 bases). The germline V gene has CDR1 MNHEY and CDR2 SVGAGI. There are 15 residues in the CDR3. Trimming pared 4 bases from V and 2 bases from J, leaving 12 bases between. This chain's CDR3 is CASSFSTGAYNEQFF. The CDR3 nucleotides read TGTGCCAGCAGTTTCTCGACAGGAGCCTACAATGAGCAGTTCTTC.